This T cell receptor (beta chain) was documented in a study of blood T cells in healthy people across ages. This CDR3 has 14 amino acids. The ends lost 1 base at V and 10 bases at J; junction bases unmatched: 7. CDR1 is SGHTA and CDR2 is FQGNSA in the germline V gene. Alongside a J-beta primer mix, a sample-barcoded 5' primer served in a second PCR lasting about 7 to 11 cycles. MiXCR, applied by TCRdb to the 5' RACE reads, yields one record per CDR3 protein. The sample contains 550,000 to 650,000 distinct CDR3 sequences, about 28% of which appear only once. This clonotype was counted a few times. These same records also appear under a second study, on T cells of mothers and their children.

V gene TRBV7-2 combines with J gene TRBJ2-1, with 7 bases identical to TRBD2. The receptor comes from a boy under 10 years old in good health. Input material: blood. The DNA of the CDR3 is TGTGCCAGCAGCTTAGGGGGGTCGCGGGGGGAGCAGTTCTTC. It specifies CASSLGGSRGEQFF.